The text below deals with one T cell receptor beta chain. Its antigen is still unknown. TCRdb reanalyzed the 5' RACE reads and collapses them to one entry per CDR3 protein, without DNA. Its table lists around 380,000 distinct CDR3 sequences. This specimen comes from a study of monozygotic twins with inflammatory bowel disease. Findings and limits, study-wide: Nothing supported a single strong signal or clonotype that was associated with IBD. The authors note that differing immunosuppressive treatments may have added variability to patient repertoires. Whether twins were concordant or discordant made no difference to repertoire similarity, possibly from limited power.

Every donor provided one blood sample measuring 2.5 to 3 ml. This receptor was identified in a human donor with ulcerative colitis or Crohn's disease, or a healthy co-twin of an affected twin (not recorded which). Sequencing used blood.

This CDR3 reads CASSIGLNEQFF. The V call is TRBV5-1, the J call TRBJ2-1; without DNA, the TCRdb call of TRBD2 cannot be checked. The length of the CDR3 is 12 residues. The germline V gene encodes CDR1 SGHRS and CDR2 YFSETQ. The variable domain in full, with the rest retrieved from reference TRBV5-1 and TRBJ2-1, is KAGVTQTPRYLIKTRGQQVTLSCSPISGHRSVSWYQQTPGQGLQFLFEYFSETQRNKGNFPGRFSGRQFSNSRSEMNVSTLELGDSALYLCASSIGLNEQFFGPGTRLTVL.